The 32 T cell receptor beta chains presented below share a single source sample, sequenced in a study of chemoradiotherapy in HPV16-positive cancers. The repertoire was sequenced with immunoSEQ multiplex PCR; TCRdb's copy has only in-frame clones and lacks some. The repertoire holds tens of thousands of clones, with 85% to 90% as singletons. Specimen: blood, collected from a patient who underwent chemoradiotherapy. The receptors shown here come from a human donor with HPV-associated anogenital cancer.

This chain uses TRBV4-2 with TRBJ2-7, with 9 nucleotides matching TRBD1. Losses at the gene ends were 0 bases for V and 4 bases for J; bases not matched to a gene: 10. CDR3 size: 17 residues. The V gene's germline CDR1 is LGHNA and CDR2 YNFKEQ. CDR3 DNA: TGTGCCAGCAGCCAAGAAGGCGGGACAGGGAGTATGTACGAGCAGTACTTC. Its translation: CASSQEGGTGSMYEQYF.

This chain links TRBV5-1 with TRBJ2-3, with 7 bases identical to TRBD2. J was trimmed by 12 bases and V by 0 bases; bases with no gene match: 4. Germline V lookup: CDR1 SGHRS, CDR2 YFSETQ. The CDR3 extends over 12 amino acids. The CDR3 DNA is TGCGCCAGCAGCTTGGACCTAGCGGAACAGTATTTT. It is translated as CASSLDLAEQYF.

DNA of the CDR3: TGTGCCAGCAGCCAGGAACGGGACAGATTAAATGAAAAACTGTTTTTT. This codes for CASSQERDRLNEKLFF. This sequence joins TRBV4-2 and TRBJ1-4, with 7 bases that match TRBD1. V gave up 3 bases and J gave up 5 bases; unmatched junction bases: 9. The CDR3 has 16 residues. Germline V gene sequence: CDR1 LGHNA, CDR2 YNFKEQ.

The rearrangement joins TRBV15 to TRBJ1-4, with 10 bases fitting TRBD1. Germline CDR1 reads LNHNV; CDR2 reads YYDKDF (reference sequence). The CDR3 length is 16 residues. Trimming cost V 0 bases and J 6 bases; bases outside gene matches: 4. CDR3 loop: CATSRDMTGGYEKLFF. Written as DNA, the CDR3 is TGTGCCACCAGCAGAGATATGACAGGGGGCTATGAAAAACTGTTTTTT.

The chain employs TRBV5-1 and TRBJ1-1, with D tentatively TRBD1 (5 bases). Per germline, CDR1 SGHRS and CDR2 YFSETQ. Trimming removed 4 bases from V and 1 base from J, with 14 bases in between. The CDR3 runs to 15 residues. The CDR3 nucleotides are TGCGCCAGCAGCGTTGACAGCCCCTGGAACACTGAAGCTTTCTTT. Translating gives CASSVDSPWNTEAFF. The full variable domain, its missing parts supplied by reference TRBV5-1 and TRBJ1-1, is KAGVTQTPRYLIKTRGQQVTLSCSPISGHRSVSWYQQTPGQGLQFLFEYFSETQRNKGNFPGRFSGRQFSNSRSEMNVSTLELGDSALYLCASSVDSPWNTEAFFGQGTRLTVV.

This chain links TRBV7-3 with TRBJ2-3; 11 bases fit TRBD2. CDR1 and CDR2 (germline): SGHTA, FQGTGA. V lost 1 base to trimming and J lost 2 bases; unmatched junction nucleotides: 8. The CDR3 sequence is 18 residues long. The CDR3 loop is CASSLNSGGAFPTDTQYF. The CDR3 nucleotides read TGTGCCAGCAGCTTAAATAGCGGGGGGGCGTTTCCCACAGATACGCAGTATTTT.

This chain uses TRBV4-1 with TRBJ2-7; perhaps D is TRBD1 or TRBD2 (6 bases each). CDR3 length: 15 residues. Trimming stripped 1 base from V and 2 bases from J, with 12 bases between. From germline, CDR1 is MGHRA and CDR2 YSYEKL. CDR3 region: CASSQVTGAPYEQYF. The CDR3, as DNA: TGCGCCAGCAGCCAAGTTACGGGGGCGCCCTACGAGCAGTACTTC.

The sample holds a few counts of this clone. The genes are TRBV7-2 and TRBJ2-3, with D uncertain. Trimming shortened V by 3 bases and J by 3 bases, and 13 bases separated the two germline ends. From germline, CDR1 is SGHTA and CDR2 FQGNSA. The CDR3 totals 15 residues. The CDR3 DNA reads as TGTGCCAGCAGCTTTTACGGTGGACCTACAGATACGCAGTATTTT. This codes for CASSFYGGPTDTQYF.

The rearrangement joins TRBV6-5 to TRBJ1-5; TRBD1 agrees at 7 bases. The CDR3 runs 15 residues. After removal of 3 bases from V and 1 base from J, the junction contained 3 bases not matched to a gene. In germline, CDR1 is MNHEY, CDR2 SVGAGI. Here the CDR3 reads CASSYVQGSNQPQHF. CDR3 DNA: TGTGCCAGCAGTTATGTACAGGGGAGCAATCAGCCCCAGCATTTT.

The rearrangement joins TRBV5-4 to TRBJ2-5; 8 bases are shared with TRBD1. Germline trimming cut 2 bases from V and 7 bases from J; bases unmatched to any gene: 16. Germline CDR1 reads SGHNT; CDR2 reads YYREEE (reference sequence). The CDR3 runs 17 residues. The CDR3: CASSLLIGQGDVGTQYF. The CDR3 region has the DNA TGTGCCAGCAGCTTATTAATCGGACAGGGTGATGTAGGGACCCAGTACTTC.

This chain connects TRBV18 to TRBJ2-3; D possibly corresponds to TRBD1 (6 bases). Per germline, CDR1 KGHSH and CDR2 LQKENI. Deletions cut 1 base from V and 0 bases from J, with 8 bases between. The CDR3 has 15 amino acids. This CDR3 reads CASSPRTASTDTQYF. The CDR3 DNA is TGTGCCAGCTCACCACGGACAGCCAGCACAGATACGCAGTATTTT.

This clone was detected once. The rearrangement uses TRBV6-1 and TRBJ2-3; D possibly uses TRBD1 or TRBD2 (6 bases each). Trimming took 7 bases from V and 1 from J, leaving 15 bases between them. CDR1 and CDR2 (germline): MNHNS, SASEGT. This CDR3 has 15 residues. DNA for the CDR3: TGTGCCAGCACCCTCGGAGGGGGAGGCACAGATACGCAGTATTTT. This sequence encodes CASTLGGGGTDTQYF.

The chain couples TRBV7-9 to TRBJ1-1; D gene ambiguous. Germline assignment: CDR1 SEHNR and CDR2 FQNEAQ (reference sequence). Trimming took 1 base from V and 1 from J, leaving 10 bases between them. There are 15 residues in the CDR3. CDR3 nucleotides: TGTGCCAGCAGCTTAGGAGGAGTGACGAACACTGAAGCTTTCTTT. It yields the protein CASSLGGVTNTEAFF.

In nucleotides, the CDR3 is TGTGCCAGCAGCTTGTCGGGACAGCTCTACGAGCAGTACTTC. Protein: CASSLSGQLYEQYF. This rearrangement joins TRBV5-5 to TRBJ2-7, with 7 positions matching TRBD1. The V and J ends lost 1 base and 3 bases, in that order; junction bases with no gene match: 4. The CDR3 runs to 14 residues. Germline V CDR1 and CDR2: SGHKS, YYEKEE (reference sequence).

V usage is TRBV5-5 and J usage is TRBJ1-5; 8 bases line up with TRBD1. CDR3 length equals 20 residues. Trimming cost V 1 base and J 0 bases; bases outside gene matches: 15. CDR1 is SGHKS and CDR2 is YYEKEE in the germline V gene (reference sequence). For the CDR3, the DNA is TGTGCCAGCAGCTTGTCAGTGGGGGGACAGGAATCATATAGCAATCAGCCCCAGCATTTT. Encoded protein: CASSLSVGGQESYSNQPQHF. The full variable domain, rest sourced from reference TRBV5-5 and TRBJ1-5, is DAGVTQSPTHLIKTRGQQVTLRCSPISGHKSVSWYQQVLGQGPQFIFQYYEKEERGRGNFPDRFSARQFPNYSSELNVNALLLGDSALYLCASSLSVGGQESYSNQPQHFGDGTRLSIL.

The chain uses TRBV23-1 and TRBJ2-7, with 8 bases fitting TRBD2. TRBV23-1 is labeled an ORF, and its function is uncertain. The CDR3 is 16 residues long. V was clipped by 8 bases and J by 2 bases; unmatched bases: 14. CDR3 sequence: CASVLAGIVHTYEQYF. The CDR3 DNA follows: TGCGCCAGCGTTTTAGCGGGAATCGTCCATACCTACGAGCAGTACTTC.

Here the CDR3 reads CASSFPSSSYEQYF. The CDR3 DNA is TGTGCCAGCAGTTTTCCCAGTTCCTCCTACGAGCAGTACTTC. V gene TRBV28 combines with J gene TRBJ2-7; D gene uncertain. CDR3 length: 14 amino acids. V was trimmed by 3 bases and J by 0 bases, leaving 9 bases between them. CDR1 is MDHEN and CDR2 is SYDVKM in the germline V gene.

The J gene is TRBJ1-2, the V gene TRBV28; 10 nucleotides match TRBD1. CDR3 size: 18 residues. V was clipped by 2 bases and J by 2 bases; unmatched bases: 11. The germline CDR1 and CDR2 sequences are MDHEN and SYDVKM. CDR3 residues: CASSLLRDRGIINYGYTF. The CDR3 nucleotides read TGTGCCAGCAGTTTACTCCGGGACAGGGGCATCATAAACTATGGCTACACCTTC.

The chain combines TRBV7-8 with TRBJ2-3, with D perhaps TRBD2 (5 bases). Trimming removed 5 bases from V and 0 bases from J, with 12 bases in between. This CDR3 is 15 amino acids long. From germline, CDR1 is SGHVS and CDR2 FQNEAQ. The CDR3: CASSPETGSTDTQYF. DNA for the CDR3: TGTGCCAGCAGCCCCGAGACGGGGAGCACAGATACGCAGTATTTT.

The rearrangement links TRBV12-5 to TRBJ2-1; 13 bases match TRBD2. This CDR3 contains 19 residues. Germline lookup yields CDR1 LGHNT and CDR2 FRNRAP. V was clipped by 5 bases and J by 2 bases; unmatched bases: 12. The CDR3 loop reads CASGLRGLAGANPYNEQFF. The DNA of the CDR3 is TGTGCTAGTGGTCTAAGAGGACTAGCGGGAGCCAACCCCTACAATGAGCAGTTCTTC.

The chain uses TRBV5-1 and TRBJ1-3; 8 bases agree with TRBD1. Unmatched junction bases numbered 5, after V lost 4 bases and J lost 5 bases. Germline V lookup: CDR1 SGHRS, CDR2 YFSETQ. This CDR3 has 14 amino acids. CDR3 sequence: CASSRTGTRNTIYF. CDR3 in DNA: TGCGCCAGCAGCAGGACAGGGACTAGAAACACCATATATTTT.

The gene calls are TRBV5-1 and TRBJ2-1; D might be TRBD1 (5 bases). This CDR3 region has 13 residues. Germline CDR1 SGHRS, CDR2 YFSETQ. Trimming left V 5 bases short and J 4 bases short, with 10 bases between. In nucleotides, the CDR3 is TGCGCCAGCAGATTGACAGAATACAATGAGCAGTTCTTC. It codes for CASRLTEYNEQFF.

This rearrangement joins TRBV28 to TRBJ1-5; no firm D call. Germline-derived CDR1 and CDR2 are MDHEN and SYDVKM. The CDR3 sequence is 12 residues long. Trimming took 5 bases from V and 4 from J, leaving 6 bases between them. The chain's CDR3 is CASSQLNQPQHF. The CDR3 DNA follows: TGTGCCAGCAGTCAGCTAAATCAGCCCCAGCATTTT.

CDR3 DNA sequence: TGCGCCAGCAGTGTCAGCGGGGCAGCGGAGACCCAGTACTTC. Amino acid sequence: CASSVSGAAETQYF. The gene calls are TRBV10-1 and TRBJ2-5; 7 bases are a match to TRBD2. V shed 4 bases and J 5 bases; nucleotides not matched to a gene: 7. The CDR3 consists of 14 residues. The germline V gene has CDR1 WNHNN and CDR2 SYGVQD (reference sequence).

The genes are TRBV6-5 and TRBJ2-2; D unresolved. Trimming removed 4 bases from V and 4 bases from J, with 10 bases in between. Germline-derived CDR1 and CDR2 are MNHEY and SVGAGI. The CDR3 runs to 14 residues. The CDR3 reads CASSFGQTTGELFF. Written as DNA, the CDR3 is TGTGCCAGCAGTTTCGGGCAAACCACCGGGGAGCTGTTTTTT.

The chain uses TRBV10-1 and TRBJ1-1; tentatively, D is TRBD1 (6 bases). Germline CDR1 reads WNHNN; CDR2 reads SYGVQD (reference sequence). The V and J ends lost 6 bases and 0 bases respectively, with 11 bases between them. This CDR3 has 14 residues. The CDR3 nucleotides are TGCGCCAGCAGCTTTGACAGGCTGAACACTGAAGCTTTCTTT. It is translated as CASSFDRLNTEAFF.

This chain uses TRBV5-1 with TRBJ1-5, with D tentatively TRBD1 (6 bases). Deletions cut 3 bases from V and 4 bases from J, with 11 bases between. The germline V gene encodes CDR1 SGHRS and CDR2 YFSETQ. This CDR3 has 14 residues. The CDR3 DNA sequence: TGCGCCAGCAGCTCCGGGACAAATAATCAGCCCCAGCATTTT. This encodes CASSSGTNNQPQHF.

This chain joins TRBV7-3 and TRBJ1-1; perhaps TRBD1 as D (5 bases). The CDR3 extends over 16 amino acids. Trimming stripped 5 bases from V and 6 bases from J, with 22 bases between. Germline V CDR1 and CDR2: SGHTA, FQGTGA. DNA for the CDR3: TGTGCCAGCAGCATCCTACCGGTGGGAGAAGGGGCTGAAGCTTTCTTT. It is translated as CASSILPVGEGAEAFF.

The chain couples TRBV4-1 to TRBJ2-6, with unresolved D. The CDR3 length is 14 residues. Trimming left V 0 bases short and J 2 bases short, with 2 bases between. Germline V CDR1 and CDR2: MGHRA, YSYEKL. CDR3 DNA: TGCGCCAGCAGCCAAGATCCTGGGGCCAACGTCCTGACTTTC. Translation: CASSQDPGANVLTF.

In its sample, this clone was seen once. The V gene is TRBV7-9, the J gene TRBJ2-3; 11 bases are a match to TRBD2. CDR3 size: 15 residues. V trimming: 4 bases; J trimming: 4 bases; junction bases outside the gene matches: 4. Germline V lookup: CDR1 SEHNR, CDR2 FQNEAQ (reference sequence). CDR3 protein: CASSSGLAVSDTQYF. The CDR3 DNA reads TGTGCCAGCAGCTCGGGACTAGCGGTGTCAGATACGCAGTATTTT.

The genes are TRBV11-1 and TRBJ2-5, with D hard to call. Trimming left V 5 bases short and J 2 bases short, with 15 bases between. The germline CDR1 and CDR2 sequences are SGHAT and FQDESV (reference sequence). CDR3 length: 15 amino acids. CDR3: CASSIGDPEQETQYF. The DNA for the CDR3 is TGTGCCAGCAGCATCGGCGACCCGGAGCAAGAGACCCAGTACTTC.

The V and J genes are TRBV10-3 and TRBJ2-1, with D hard to call. Germline assignment: CDR1 ENHRY and CDR2 SYGVKD. The V end was cut by 5 bases, the J end by 5 bases, with 13 bases between. The CDR3 has 14 amino acids. Here the CDR3 reads CAISWRLDDNEQFF. CDR3 DNA: TGTGCCATCAGTTGGCGTCTAGATGACAATGAGCAGTTCTTC.